The 32 T cell receptor beta chains in this list originate from one sample, sequenced in a study of T cells after yellow fever vaccination. One entry per CDR3 protein, called by TCRdb with MiXCR from the 5' RACE reads. Of 340,000 or so distinct CDR3 sequences in the sample, approximately 13% were seen once. Sequencing was performed on CD4+ T cells sorted from PBMCs, taken 15 days after the yellow fever booster vaccination. These receptors all come from a man aged 18 to 29 who received the YFV17D yellow fever vaccine.

This rearrangement joins TRBV7-2 to TRBJ2-5; D gene unclear. The length of the CDR3 is 13 residues. Germline V CDR1 and CDR2: SGHTA, FQGNSA. V lost 1 base to trimming and J lost 4 bases, with 7 bases between them. The CDR3 coding sequence is TGTGCCAGCAGCTTAGTATCGGGAGAGACCCAGTACTTC. Translation gives CASSLVSGETQYF.

The CDR3 region has the DNA TGTGCCAGCAGCCCCCCCCCCCGGGGTGCCTACGAGCAGTACTTC. Translated: CASSPPPRGAYEQYF. The chain has TRBV7-9 and TRBJ2-7, with D maybe TRBD2 (5 bases). Between the trimmed V and J ends, which lost 5 bases and 2 bases, there was a span of 16 bases. Germline loops: CDR1 SEHNR, CDR2 FQNEAQ (reference sequence). The CDR3 contains 15 residues.

This clonotype has just a few counts. The chain has TRBV6-2 or TRBV6-3 and TRBJ2-7; 7 nucleotides align to TRBD1. V lost 2 bases to trimming and J lost 9 bases; unmatched junction nucleotides: 7. Germline lookup yields CDR1 MNHEY and CDR2 SVGEGT. CDR3 size: 13 residues. As DNA, the CDR3 is TGTGCCAGCAGTTACCGCGACAGGGCTGCGCAGTACGTC. It encodes CASSYRDRAAQYV.

The chain has TRBV5-1 and TRBJ1-1; no reliable D call. V was clipped by 7 bases and J by 0 bases, with 10 bases between them. This CDR3 comprises 13 residues. Germline V gene sequence: CDR1 SGHRS, CDR2 YFSETQ. Written as DNA, the CDR3 is TGCGCCAGCGCGTGGGGATTGAACACTGAAGCTTTCTTT. This codes for CASAWGLNTEAFF.

This clonotype was detected only a few times. This sequence joins TRBV7-2 and TRBJ2-5; D remains unclear. Trimming took off 4 bases at V and 5 bases at J, with 8 bases between the two ends. The CDR3 runs 12 residues. Germline V gene data show CDR1 as SGHTA and CDR2 as FQGNSA. The CDR3 DNA sequence: TGTGCCAGCAGCTCAACAAAGGAGACCCAGTACTTC. Translating it yields CASSSTKETQYF.

J is TRBJ1-2 and V is TRBV4-1; weak D call: TRBD1 (5 bases). Germline V gene sequence: CDR1 MGHRA, CDR2 YSYEKL. V was cut by 0 bases and J by 4 bases, with 15 bases left in between. This CDR3 is built from 16 residues. The CDR3 region has the DNA TGCGCCAGCAGCCAAGATGGGGGACGGAGAACCTATGGCTACACCTTC. Translated, it gives CASSQDGGRRTYGYTF.

The J gene is TRBJ1-2, the V gene TRBV6-2 or TRBV6-3; 12 bases map to TRBD1. V lost 8 bases and J lost 7; bases outside the gene matches: 5. This CDR3 contains 13 residues. Germline V CDR1 and CDR2: MNHEY, SVGEGT. The CDR3 loop reads CASGRDRGLGYTF. CDR3 bases: TGTGCCAGCGGCCGGGACAGGGGGCTTGGCTACACCTTC.

This clonotype was counted only a few times. This chain connects TRBV15 to TRBJ1-2, with 7 nucleotides matching TRBD1. V lost 0 bases to trimming and J lost 5 bases; unmatched junction nucleotides: 6. Germline CDR1 is LNHNV and CDR2 is YYDKDF (reference sequence). The CDR3 has 15 amino acids. Here the CDR3 DNA reads TGTGCCACCAGCAGAGAGAGGGGACAGAGTTATGGCTACACCTTC. Its translation: CATSRERGQSYGYTF.

This clonotype has a count of ten or more. The chain links TRBV30 to TRBJ2-1; D is ambiguous. Trimming removed 4 bases at V and 7 bases at J, with 14 bases between. Germline V gives CDR1 GTSNPN, CDR2 SVGIG (reference sequence). The CDR3 consists of 13 residues. CDR3 region: CAWKRLGYNEQFF. The DNA for the CDR3 is TGTGCCTGGAAGAGACTGGGCTATAATGAGCAGTTCTTC.

This clonotype was observed a handful of times. The rearrangement uses TRBV7-9 and TRBJ2-3; maybe TRBD2 (7 bases). The germline CDR1 and CDR2 sequences are SEHNR and FQNEAQ (reference sequence). Trimming stripped 7 bases from V and 14 bases from J, with 16 bases between. The CDR3 length is 11 residues. CDR3 DNA sequence: TGTGCCAGCACCGGGGGGCACGGTCTGTATTTT. Protein: CASTGGHGLYF.

This clonotype was counted many times. The CDR3 region is CAIGGSDSPLHF. CDR3 DNA: TGTGCCATCGGCGGATCGGATTCACCCCTCCACTTT. V usage is TRBV10-3 and J usage is TRBJ1-6; D not certain. V lost 8 bases and J 8 bases, leaving 10 bases between the germline ends. The CDR3 runs to 12 residues. In germline, CDR1 is ENHRY, CDR2 SYGVKD.

The rearrangement uses TRBV4-3 and TRBJ1-1; D might be TRBD1 (5 bases). This CDR3 is 13 amino acids long. V shed 1 base and J shed 5 bases, with 8 bases lying between them. Germline lookup yields CDR1 LGHNA and CDR2 YSLEER. CDR3: CASSQVRGTEAFF. CDR3 nucleotide sequence: TGCGCCAGCAGCCAAGTTCGGGGGACTGAAGCTTTCTTT.

The chain joins TRBV12-3 or TRBV12-4 to TRBJ2-3, with D maybe TRBD1 (5 bases). The CDR3 contains 15 residues. V lost 6 bases and J 5 bases, leaving 18 bases between the germline ends. The CDR3 bases are TGTGCCAGCAGCTACTGGGGCCTACCGGAAGATACGCAGTATTTT. Translation: CASSYWGLPEDTQYF.

This clonotype occurred a few times. The chain joins TRBV7-2 to TRBJ2-7, with D tentatively TRBD1 (6 bases). V lost 1 base to trimming and J lost 1 base, with 11 bases between them. The CDR3 is 15 residues long. Germline loops: CDR1 SGHTA, CDR2 FQGNSA. CDR3 sequence: CASSLVTGLSYEQYF. In DNA form, the CDR3 reads TGTGCCAGCAGCTTAGTGACAGGCCTTTCCTACGAGCAGTACTTC. The variable domain in full, with the rest retrieved from reference TRBV7-2 and TRBJ2-7, is GAGVSQSPSNKVTEKGKDVELRCDPISGHTALYWYRQSLGQGLEFLIYFQGNSAPDKSGLPSDRFSAERTGGSVSTLTIQRTQQEDSAVYLCASSLVTGLSYEQYFGPGTRLTVT.

The chain has TRBV20-1 and TRBJ1-1; D is undetermined. This CDR3 comprises 12 residues. From germline, CDR1 is DFQATT and CDR2 SNEGSKA (reference sequence). Trimming left V 4 bases short and J 4 bases short, with 10 bases between. The CDR3, as DNA: TGCAGTGCTACCCCGGGGATCACTGAAGCTTTCTTT. As protein: CSATPGITEAFF.

This clonotype has a count of ten or more. The gene calls are TRBV5-4 and TRBJ2-5; possible D gene TRBD2, 5 bases. Germline V lookup: CDR1 SGHNT, CDR2 YYREEE (reference sequence). Between the trimmed V and J ends, which lost 3 bases and 4 bases, there was a span of 10 bases. The CDR3 is 13 residues long. The CDR3 nucleotides read TGTGCCAGCAGCTCCGTCGCGGGAGAGACCCAGTACTTC. It codes for CASSSVAGETQYF.

The chain couples TRBV3-1 to TRBJ2-3, with 10 positions matching TRBD2. The trim removed 1 base at V and 4 bases at J, leaving 5 bases unmatched. CDR1 is LGHDT and CDR2 is YNNKEL in the germline V gene (reference sequence). The CDR3 runs 16 residues. CDR3 region: CASSQGAGGPSDTQYF. The CDR3 DNA follows: TGTGCCAGCAGCCAAGGAGCGGGGGGGCCATCAGATACGCAGTATTTT.

This clonotype was detected a few times. The chain recombines TRBV20-1 with TRBJ1-1; the D gene is possibly TRBD1 (5 bases). Germline lookup yields CDR1 DFQATT and CDR2 SNEGSKA (reference sequence). The CDR3 contains 15 residues. V dropped 3 bases and J dropped 0 bases, with 14 bases sitting between them. CDR3 sequence reads: CSARRDRFMNTEAFF. The CDR3 DNA reads as TGCAGTGCTAGGCGGGACCGATTCATGAACACTGAAGCTTTCTTT.

This clonotype was recorded a few times. The chain employs TRBV5-6 and TRBJ1-2, with D possibly being TRBD1 (6 bases). V was shortened by 5 bases and J by 5 bases, with 25 bases between the two germline ends. This CDR3 spans 17 amino acids. Germline CDR1 and CDR2: SGHDT and YYEEEE. The CDR3 here is CASSLGLDSLPSYGYTF. The CDR3, as DNA: TGTGCCAGCAGTCTTGGTTTGGACAGCCTTCCTTCGTATGGCTACACCTTC.

The chain combines TRBV6-6 with TRBJ1-5, with 10 positions matching TRBD1. CDR1 and CDR2 from the germline V gene are MNHNY and SVGAGI (reference sequence). The CDR3 consists of 16 residues. The V and J ends lost 5 bases and 7 bases, in that order; junction bases with no gene match: 11. DNA of the CDR3: TGTGCCAGCAGTCACTTACCGGGGACAGGGGACCAGCCCCAGCATTTT. Translating it yields CASSHLPGTGDQPQHF.

This clonotype has only a few counts. The CDR3 DNA follows: TGTGCCATTGAACCGGGACAGGGTGTAAACTATGGCTACACCTTC. Translated, it gives CAIEPGQGVNYGYTF. The chain has TRBV19 and TRBJ1-2, with 9 bases aligning to TRBD1. This CDR3 region has 15 residues. CDR1 and CDR2 from the germline V gene are LNHDA and SQIVND (reference sequence). V gave up 10 bases and J gave up 2 bases; unmatched junction bases: 11. The full variable domain, in which reference TRBV19 and TRBJ1-2 provide the parts outside the CDR3, is DGGITQSPKYLFRKEGQNVTLSCEQNLNHDAMYWYRQDPGQGLRLIYYSQIVNDFQKGDIAEGYSVSREKKESFPLTVTSAQKNPTAFYLCAIEPGQGVNYGYTFGSGTRLTVV.

This clonotype is classed as medium-sized (0.01 to 0.1%). The chain employs TRBV15 and TRBJ2-3; no clear D gene. Germline CDR1 reads LNHNV; CDR2 reads YYDKDF (reference sequence). V lost 0 bases and J lost 6, with 4 bases in between. The CDR3 has 12 residues. CDR3 amino acids: CATSRDQDTQYF. DNA for the CDR3: TGTGCCACCAGCAGAGATCAGGATACGCAGTATTTT.

The sample holds a few counts of this clonotype. The rearrangement joins TRBV20-1 to TRBJ2-5; D is possibly TRBD2 (7 bases). The germline V and J ends were trimmed by 6 bases and 5 bases, with 13 bases remaining between them. Germline V gene data show CDR1 as DFQATT and CDR2 as SNEGSKA (reference sequence). The CDR3 is made up of 12 amino acids. CDR3 bases: TGCAGTGCGGGGGGGCTTCGGGAGACCCAGTACTTC. Protein sequence: CSAGGLRETQYF.

This clonotype was counted many times. This chain connects TRBV18 to TRBJ2-3; D gene uncertain. Trimming took 6 bases from V and 2 from J, leaving 12 bases between them. Germline CDR1 is KGHSH and CDR2 is LQKENI. This CDR3 comprises 14 residues. The CDR3 loop is CASSRDIYTDTQYF. The CDR3 nucleotides are TGTGCCAGCTCCCGCGACATATACACAGATACGCAGTATTTT.

The rearrangement uses TRBV5-4 and TRBJ2-7, with 9 bases aligning to TRBD1. The CDR3 extends over 16 amino acids. Trimming cost V 4 bases and J 5 bases; bases outside gene matches: 13. Germline V gene sequence: CDR1 SGHNT, CDR2 YYREEE (reference sequence). The CDR3 DNA reads TGTGCCAGCAGCAACGCCCGGGACAGGGTTATGAACGAGCAGTACTTC. Translating gives CASSNARDRVMNEQYF.

This chain connects TRBV7-4 to TRBJ2-5; no reliable D call. The V end was cut by 5 bases, the J end by 2 bases, with 12 bases between. Per the germline V gene, CDR1 is SGHVT and CDR2 is SQSDAQ. The CDR3 runs to 14 residues. The DNA for the CDR3 is TGTGCCAGCAGCCCATACCACAAACAAGAGACCCAGTACTTC. Its protein is CASSPYHKQETQYF. Drawing the rest from reference TRBV7-4 and TRBJ2-5, the complete variable domain is GAGVSQSPRYKVAKRGRDVALRCDSISGHVTLYWYRQTLGQGSEVLTYSQSDAQRDKSGRPSGRFSAERPERSVSTLKIQRTEQGDSAVYLCASSPYHKQETQYFGPGTRLLVL.

This clonotype was counted at least ten times. The chain combines TRBV7-9 with TRBJ1-1; TRBD1 might be the D (5 bases). The CDR3 has 13 amino acids. Germline V gene sequence: CDR1 SEHNR, CDR2 FQNEAQ (reference sequence). Trimming pared 2 bases from V and 2 bases from J, leaving 6 bases between. Here the CDR3 reads CASSLRGNTEAFF. CDR3 sequence (DNA): TGTGCCAGCAGCTTAAGGGGAAACACTGAAGCTTTCTTT.

This chain joins TRBV30 and TRBJ1-2; 8 nucleotides match TRBD1. CDR1 and CDR2 (germline): GTSNPN, SVGIG (reference sequence). There are 12 residues in the CDR3. Trimming took 7 bases from V and 8 from J; bases not matched to a gene: 9. CDR3 protein: CALRQGTGGYTF. The CDR3 DNA sequence: TGTGCCTTACGACAGGGGACCGGCGGCTACACCTTC.

The chain couples TRBV6-2 or TRBV6-3 to TRBJ1-2; 7 positions match TRBD1. With V trimmed by 5 bases and J by 3 bases, 9 bases remained unmatched. The CDR3 consists of 15 residues. Per the germline V gene, CDR1 is MNHEY and CDR2 is SVGEGT. CDR3 residues: CASSPGQAGDYGYTF. CDR3 DNA sequence: TGTGCCAGCAGTCCTGGACAGGCCGGGGACTATGGCTACACCTTC.

The chain is built from TRBV7-3 and TRBJ1-1; D is ambiguous. The CDR3 is 15 amino acids. Between the trimmed V and J ends, which lost 5 bases and 5 bases, there was a span of 18 bases. The germline CDR1 and CDR2 sequences are SGHTA and FQGTGA. The CDR3 coding sequence is TGTGCCAGCAGCCCCGGCGGAGGGCGGCGAACTGAAGCTTTCTTT. It is translated as CASSPGGGRRTEAFF.

The gene calls are TRBV2 and TRBJ1-5; 7 positions match TRBD1. The CDR3 covers 15 residues. From germline, CDR1 is SNHLY and CDR2 FYNNEI. V lost 2 bases, J lost 6 bases, and 7 bases stayed unmatched. CDR3 in DNA: TGTGCCAGCAGTGAACACAGGGGAGATGGTCAGCCCCAGCATTTT. This encodes CASSEHRGDGQPQHF.

This clonotype has a count of ten or more. This chain joins TRBV12-3 or TRBV12-4 and TRBJ2-7; a possible D gene is TRBD1 (5 bases). The CDR3 loop spans 13 amino acids. V was cut by 4 bases and J by 4 bases, with 11 bases left in between. CDR3 DNA sequence: TGTGCCAGCAGTTACTACAGGATTTACGAGCAGTACTTC. Its protein product is CASSYYRIYEQYF.